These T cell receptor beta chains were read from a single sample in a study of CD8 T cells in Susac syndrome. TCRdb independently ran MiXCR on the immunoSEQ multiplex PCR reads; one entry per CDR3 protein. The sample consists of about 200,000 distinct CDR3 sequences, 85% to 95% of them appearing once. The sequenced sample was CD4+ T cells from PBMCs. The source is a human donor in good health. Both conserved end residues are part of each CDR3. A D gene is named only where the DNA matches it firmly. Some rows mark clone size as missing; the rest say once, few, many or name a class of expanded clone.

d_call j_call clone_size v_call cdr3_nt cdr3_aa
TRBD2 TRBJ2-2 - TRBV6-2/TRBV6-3 TGTGCCAGCAGTTATCTAGCCGGGGGGACGGAGGAGACCGGGGAGCTGTTTTTT CASSYLAGGTEETGELFF
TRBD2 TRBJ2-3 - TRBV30 TGTGCCTGGAGTCAGGCCCGACTAGCGAGCACAGATACGCAGTATTTT CAWSQARLASTDTQYF
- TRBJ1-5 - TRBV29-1 TGCAGCGTGGGGGGGGATAGCAATCAGCCCCAGCATTTT CSVGGDSNQPQHF
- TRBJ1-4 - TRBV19 TGTGCCAGTAGACCGGGACTGGACGTTGAAAAACTGTTTTTT CASRPGLDVEKLFF
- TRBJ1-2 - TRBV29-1 TGCAGCGTTGGACAGGATGGCTACACCTTC CSVGQDGYTF
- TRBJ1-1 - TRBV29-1 TGCAGCGTCTTGATCCCTCTTCAAGCTTTCTTT CSVLIPLQAFF
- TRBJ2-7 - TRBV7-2 TGTGCCAGCGGAATCACGGGCGGGGACTACGAGCAGTACTTC CASGITGGDYEQYF
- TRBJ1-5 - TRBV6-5 TGTGCCAGCAGTTACTCGGGGGGTCGCAATCAGCCCCAGCATTTT CASSYSGGRNQPQHF
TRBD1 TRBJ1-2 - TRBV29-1 TGCAGCGTCCCCCCAGGCGGGACAGGGGGAAACTATGGCTACACCTTC CSVPPGGTGGNYGYTF
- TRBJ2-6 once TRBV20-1 TGCAGTGCTCCTGACTCTGGGGCCAACGTCCTGACTTTC CSAPDSGANVLTF
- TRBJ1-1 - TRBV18 TGTGCCAGCTCACTCGCTGGGGTGAACACTGAAGCTTTCTTT CASSLAGVNTEAFF
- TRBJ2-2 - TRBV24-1 TGTGCCACCAGTGGCGGTATCGGAGGGGAGCTGTTTTTT CATSGGIGGELFF
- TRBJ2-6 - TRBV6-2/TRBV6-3 TGTGCCAGCAGTTACGTAAGAGCCTCTGGGGCCAACGTCCTGACTTTC CASSYVRASGANVLTF
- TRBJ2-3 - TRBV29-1 TGCAGCGTCCCGGGACCCAGCACAGATACGCAGTATTTT CSVPGPSTDTQYF
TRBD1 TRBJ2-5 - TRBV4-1 TGCGCCAGCAGCCAAGTATTTCGACAGGGGAGGTCAGAGACCCAGTACTTC CASSQVFRQGRSETQYF
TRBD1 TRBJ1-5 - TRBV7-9 TGTGCCAGCAGCTTAGGAGGGACAGGCAATCAGCCCCAGCATTTT CASSLGGTGNQPQHF
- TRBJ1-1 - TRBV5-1 TGCGCCAGCAGCCCTCGGGAGGGGGGGAACGCTGAAGCTTTCTTT CASSPREGGNAEAFF
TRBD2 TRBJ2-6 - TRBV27 TGTGCCAGCAGTTTAAGTAGCGGGGCAAGCTCTGGGGCCAACGTCCTGACTTTC CASSLSSGASSGANVLTF
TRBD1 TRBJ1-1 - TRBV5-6 TGTGCCAGCAGCTGGGGGACAGAGAACACTGAAGCTTTCTTT CASSWGTENTEAFF
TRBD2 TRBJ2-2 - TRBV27 TGTGCCAGCAGTACTAGCGGGAGGGACACCGGGGAGCTGTTTTTT CASSTSGRDTGELFF
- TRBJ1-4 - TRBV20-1 TGCAGTGCTACTATACCCTCGACAGCAACTAATGAAAAACTGTTTTTT CSATIPSTATNEKLFF
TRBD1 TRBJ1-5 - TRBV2 TGTGCCAGCAGTCCACAGGGGTTCAGCAATCAGCCCCAGCATTTT CASSPQGFSNQPQHF
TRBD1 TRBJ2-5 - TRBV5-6 TGTGCCAGCAGCTCCTGGGGGACAGCTCAGTACTTC CASSSWGTAQYF
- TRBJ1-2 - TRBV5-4 TGTGCCAGCAGCTTGACAGAGGGGGACACCTATGGCTACACCTTC CASSLTEGDTYGYTF
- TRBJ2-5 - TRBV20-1 TGCAGTGCTACCCCGTTGGGGGCCGGGGAGACCCAGTACTTC CSATPLGAGETQYF
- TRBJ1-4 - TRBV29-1 TGCAGCGTTGCGGGGGCCCCGGGAGAAAAACTGTTTTTT CSVAGAPGEKLFF
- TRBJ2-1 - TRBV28 TGTGCCAGCAGAGGATGGGGGCCAGGGGTGGATGAGCAGTTCTTC CASRGWGPGVDEQFF
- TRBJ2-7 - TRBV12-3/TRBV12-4 TGTGCCAGCCGAGAAACAGGGATTAGGAGGCAGTACTTC CASRETGIRRQYF
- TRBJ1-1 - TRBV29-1 TGCAGCGTTGGGGGGGACACTGAAGCTTTCTTT CSVGGDTEAFF
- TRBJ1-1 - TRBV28 TGTGCCAGCATTTCCCCCTCAGCCTTTGAAGCTTTCTTT CASISPSAFEAFF
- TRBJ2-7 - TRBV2 TGTGCCAGCAGACACGACAGCAGCGAGCAGTACTTC CASRHDSSEQYF
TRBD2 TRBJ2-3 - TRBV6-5 TGTGCCACCAGACTAGCGGGGTCTGGCAGAGATACGCAGTATTTT CATRLAGSGRDTQYF
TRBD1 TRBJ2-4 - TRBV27 TGTGCCAGCAGTTTATTGGCAGGGGGAAACATTCAGTACTTC CASSLLAGGNIQYF
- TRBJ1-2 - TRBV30 TGTGCCTGGAGTGTATTTAGGGACGATGGCTACACCTTC CAWSVFRDDGYTF
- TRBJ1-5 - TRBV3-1 TGTGCCAGCAGCCAAGAACATCAGCCCCAGCATTTT CASSQEHQPQHF
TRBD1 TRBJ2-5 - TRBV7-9 TGTGCCAGCAGCCCCCCACAGGGGGTGTACCAAGAGACCCAGTACTTC CASSPPQGVYQETQYF
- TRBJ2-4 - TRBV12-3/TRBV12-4 TGTGCCAGCAGTTTGGCAGGAGCGGACATTCAGTACTTC CASSLAGADIQYF
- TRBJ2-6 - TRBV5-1 TGCGCCAGCAGCTATCTCCCCGGGGCCAACGTCCTGACTTTC CASSYLPGANVLTF
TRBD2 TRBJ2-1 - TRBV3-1 TGTGCCAGTACCGGGACTAATTATGGTGAGCAGTTCTTC CASTGTNYGEQFF
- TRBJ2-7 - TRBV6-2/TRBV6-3 TGTGCCAGCAGTTACCACAGGGAATTCGTCTACGAGCAGTACTTC CASSYHREFVYEQYF
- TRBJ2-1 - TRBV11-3 TGTGCCAGCAGCCGCCTGGGGGGGGCGTTTAACAATGAGCAGTTCTTC CASSRLGGAFNNEQFF
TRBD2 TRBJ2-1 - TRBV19 TGTGCCAGTGGGGGGAAGACGGGACTAGCCTTGTACAATGAGCAGTTCTTC CASGGKTGLALYNEQFF
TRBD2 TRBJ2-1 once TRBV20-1 TGCAGTGCTCCTAGCGGGAGAATGACGAATGAGCAGTTCTTC CSAPSGRMTNEQFF
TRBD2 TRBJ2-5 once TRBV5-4 TGTGCCAGCAGCCGTTGGGCTAGCGGTGAAGAGACCCAGTACTTC CASSRWASGEETQYF
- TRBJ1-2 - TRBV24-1 TGTGCCACCAGTGATTCCGGAACCTACACCTTC CATSDSGTYTF
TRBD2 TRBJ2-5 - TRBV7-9 TGTGCCAGCAGCTCTCGGCGGGGGATAGAGACCCAGTACTTC CASSSRRGIETQYF
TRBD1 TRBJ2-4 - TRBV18 TGTGCCAGCTCACCACCGACAGGGGCAAGAAACATTCAGTACTTC CASSPPTGARNIQYF
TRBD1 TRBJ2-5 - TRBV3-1 TGTGCCAGCAGCCAAGTGGACAGGGGCCCTATGGAGACCCAGTACTTC CASSQVDRGPMETQYF
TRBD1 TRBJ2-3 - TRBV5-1 TGCGCCAGCACCGGAGGGACAGGGGGCCCTAGCACAGATACGCAGTATTTT CASTGGTGGPSTDTQYF
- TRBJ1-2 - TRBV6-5 TGTGCCAGCAGTGGCCCGAAAGGGGGCTATGGCTACACCTTC CASSGPKGGYGYTF
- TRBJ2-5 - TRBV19 TGTGCCAGTAGTATAGATCTCCCGGGAAAAGAGACCCAGTACTTC CASSIDLPGKETQYF
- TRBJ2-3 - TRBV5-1 TGCGCCAGCACTCTTCGAAGAGCAACTAGCACAGATACGCAGTATTTT CASTLRRATSTDTQYF
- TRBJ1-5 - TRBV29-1 TGCAGCGTGGGGAAATCGGGGCAGCCCCAGCATTTT CSVGKSGQPQHF